This T cell receptor (beta chain) was recovered during a study of OX40 agonist ivuxolimab in advanced cancers. For context, the study as a whole: Ivuxolimab, which targeted the costimulatory receptor OX40 (CD134), was an agonistic, fully human IgG2 monoclonal antibody. In the dose-escalation cohort, more than 80% of patients were male, and the mean age was around 65 years with a range of roughly 23 to 90. Peripheral TCRbeta sequencing was intended to test whether TCR sequence diversity was altered and clonal T-cell expansion was caused by ivuxolimab. Intravenous ivuxolimab was administered to patients every 2 weeks at six dose levels: 0.01, 0.1, 0.3, 1.5, 3 and 10 mg/kg. Of the roughly 52 dose-escalation patients, hepatocellular carcinoma was present in around 19, melanoma in roughly 15, renal cell carcinoma in 9 and head and neck cancer in 9. Three dose-escalation patients achieved partial responses, one with hepatocellular carcinoma and two with cutaneous melanoma. The paper reports the monotherapy dose-escalation portion (N of about 50 patients) of the phase I ivuxolimab trial. Prior anti-PD-1, anti-PD-L1 or anti-CTLA-4 therapy was permitted, and 40% of dose-escalation patients had received checkpoint inhibitors.

Genomic DNA was extracted from sorted cells for sequencing of the TCRbeta CDR3 region. The immunoSEQ Assay was used to sequence the TCRbeta CDR3 regions. TCRdb holds this immuneACCESS table with in-frame rearrangements only. Some clones are missing; in checked studies, unresolved V genes explain under half, and the rest has no known cause. The sample contains more than 70,000 clones, 84% of them found a single time. The ten largest clones capture roughly 25% of the sample. Patients with autoimmune disease history or receiving systemic immunosuppression were excluded from the trial. Peripheral blood for TCR sequencing was collected from all dose cohorts at baseline, on cycle 4 day 1, and on cycle 7 day 1. The samples were taken from a phase I, first-in-human, multicenter, open-label dose-escalation trial of ivuxolimab. Adults with locally advanced or metastatic melanoma, renal cell, hepatocellular, or head and neck squamous cell carcinoma were enrolled in the trial. Before TCR sequencing, CD4+ and CD8+ T cells were separately sorted from peripheral blood.

Note on this clone: Its cognate antigen has yet to be identified. Base qualities are not provided; no much larger clone lies one nucleotide away.

The research as a whole found: At doses of 0.1 to 3.0 mg/kg, clonal expansion of both CD4+ and CD8+ blood T cells was observed from baseline to week 6. In the 0.1-3.0 mg/kg groups, partial responders had among the lowest normalized peripheral clonal expansion, particularly in CD8+ T cells. Low levels of normalized T-cell clonal expansion were also seen in some nonresponding patients. After ivuxolimab, more expanded clones were found on average in CD8+ T cells than in CD4+ T cells. The antigen specificity of the clonally expanded peripheral T cells was not determined.

Reading from cysteine to phenylalanine, the CDR3 counts 15 amino acids. Only the CDR3 part of the read is kept: 45 bases, read in frame from the first base. The germline ends are 20 bases apart after V is trimmed by 4 bases and J by 10 bases. In the germline V gene (reference sequence), CDR1 corresponds to LNHDA and CDR2 to SQIVND. Rearrangement joined TRBV19 to TRBJ2-1; the D region possibly corresponds to TRBD2 (6 bases align). Sequenced here: CD4+ or CD8+ T cells sorted from blood, sampled in a trial of the OX40 agonist ivuxolimab. This receptor was obtained from an adult with an advanced solid tumor such as melanoma, head and neck, liver or kidney cancer. The CDR3 corresponds to CASSTGTDGGWEQFF. The nucleotide sequence reads as follows: TGTGCCAGTAGTACCGGGACTGACGGGGGATGGGAGCAGTTCTTC.